The rows below give T cell receptor beta chains drawn from one sample of a study of cytomegalovirus exposure and HLA in healthy donors. Clones were sequenced by immunoSEQ multiplex PCR, and TCRdb holds only the in-frame ones, with some missing. The sample has about 180,000 clones, around 84% seen once. Sequencing was done on a sample of PBMCs. These receptor sequences come from a girl aged 2-15 years in good health and CMV-seropositive. CDR3s include the opening cysteine and the closing phenylalanine or tryptophan. Fields, in order: V gene, J gene, D gene, CDR3 DNA, CDR3 protein. A D gene is named only where the DNA matches it firmly.

TRBV29-1	TRBJ2-7	TRBD2	TGCAGCGTTGCTAGACTAGCGGGGTCCTACGAGCAGTACTTC	CSVARLAGSYEQYF
TRBV11-2	TRBJ2-7	TRBD2	TGTGCCAGCAGCTCGCCTTATGCGGGGGAGATCTACGAGCAGTACTTC	CASSSPYAGEIYEQYF
TRBV11-3	TRBJ1-2	-	TGTGCCAGCAGCTTAGGTCAGGTGGACTATGGCTACACCTTC	CASSLGQVDYGYTF
TRBV5-1	TRBJ2-4	-	TGCGCCAGCAGCTTGGAAATGGGGCTAGCCAAAAACATTCAGTACTTC	CASSLEMGLAKNIQYF
TRBV7-3	TRBJ2-7	-	TGTGCCAGCAGCCCCTCCGGGACACGTAACACCTACGAGCAGTACTTC	CASSPSGTRNTYEQYF
TRBV7-8	TRBJ1-1	TRBD1	TGTGCCAGCAGCTTCGACAGGGGAACTGAAGCTTTCTTT	CASSFDRGTEAFF
TRBV18	TRBJ2-2	-	TGTGCCAGCTCACCTGCGACAGCCCAGACCGGGGAGCTGTTTTTT	CASSPATAQTGELFF
TRBV25-1	TRBJ2-7	-	TGTGCCAGCAGTGATGTTTCGGGGACAATCCACTACGAGCAGTACTTC	CASSDVSGTIHYEQYF
TRBV29-1	TRBJ1-1	-	TGCAGCGTTGAAGATTATTTGCACCGACAGCCAAACGAAGCTTTCTTT	CSVEDYLHRQPNEAFF
TRBV5-6	TRBJ2-3	TRBD2	TGTGCCAGCAGCTACCAGCGGGAGGTTGCGGCAGATACGCAGTATTTT	CASSYQREVAADTQYF